These 14 T cell receptor beta chains came from one sample sequenced in a study of identical twins. MiXCR, run by TCRdb on the 5' RACE reads, gives a single entry per CDR3 protein. Among approximately 530,000 distinct CDR3 sequences listed, 20% to 25% were seen once. The data were also submitted as part of a second study, on yellow fever vaccine responses in identical twins.

The specimen sequenced was CD4+ T cells sorted from blood. All receptors derive from a woman between 18 and 29 years old in good health.

Only a few counts were recorded for this clonotype. This rearrangement joins TRBV15 to TRBJ1-2, with D possibly matching TRBD1 (6 bases). V was shortened by 3 bases and J by 8 bases, with 13 bases between the two germline ends. Germline CDR1 reads LNHNV; CDR2 reads YYDKDF (reference sequence). This CDR3 is built from 13 residues. In nucleotides, the CDR3 is TGTGCCACCAGCAGGGACAGAGAATACGGCTACACCTTC. Translating it yields CATSRDREYGYTF.

The V gene is TRBV28, the J gene TRBJ2-7; D uncertain. From germline, CDR1 is MDHEN and CDR2 SYDVKM. Trimming removed 5 bases at V and 8 bases at J, with 7 bases between. CDR3 size: 10 residues. For the CDR3, the DNA is TGTGCCAGCAGTAGTGATAAGCAGTACTTC. Amino acid sequence: CASSSDKQYF.

The chain uses TRBV7-6 and TRBJ2-3; 9 nucleotides agree with TRBD1. After removal of 5 bases from V and 2 bases from J, the junction contained 8 bases not matched to a gene. The CDR3 contains 16 residues. Per the germline V gene, CDR1 is SGHVS and CDR2 is FNYEAQ. In DNA form, the CDR3 reads TGTGCCAGCAGCATCGGGACAGGGTTCTTCACAGATACGCAGTATTTT. Protein: CASSIGTGFFTDTQYF.

This clonotype was counted once. The DNA for the CDR3 is TGCAGTGCTAGAGGGTTCCGACAATCCTTGAACACTGAAGCTTTCTTT. Protein product: CSARGFRQSLNTEAFF. The chain carries TRBV20-1 and TRBJ1-1, with D unclear. This CDR3 region has 16 residues. The V and J ends lost 1 base and 0 bases respectively, with 15 bases between them. The V gene's germline CDR1 is DFQATT and CDR2 SNEGSKA (reference sequence).

The chain is built from TRBV7-6 and TRBJ2-5; 10 nucleotides match TRBD2. CDR1 and CDR2 (germline): SGHVS, FNYEAQ. CDR3 size: 17 residues. With 0 bases clipped from V and 0 bases from J, the junction kept 4 bases outside the gene matches. CDR3 region: CASSLASSGGYQETQYF. CDR3 bases: TGTGCCAGCAGCTTAGCGTCTAGCGGGGGTTACCAAGAGACCCAGTACTTC.

V usage is TRBV11-2 and J usage is TRBJ2-7; D is ambiguous. CDR3 length equals 14 residues. Looked up from germline, CDR1 is SGHAT and CDR2 is FQNNGV. V lost 1 base to trimming and J lost 2 bases, with 9 bases between them. The chain's CDR3 is CASSLGWGTYEQYV. CDR3 DNA: TGTGCCAGCAGCTTAGGTTGGGGAACCTACGAGCAGTACGTC.

The V and J genes are TRBV12-3 or TRBV12-4 and TRBJ2-1; TRBD2 matches at 11 bases. The V and J ends lost 5 bases and 7 bases, in that order; junction bases with no gene match: 7. The CDR3 is 15 amino acids. CDR3 sequence reads: CASSATSGSGNEQFF. The CDR3 region has the DNA TGTGCCAGCAGTGCCACTAGCGGGAGTGGGAATGAGCAGTTCTTC.

A few counts support this clonotype. J is TRBJ2-3 and V is TRBV24-1; 9 bases line up with TRBD1. The CDR3 has 16 residues. Germline CDR1 and CDR2: KGHDR and SFDVKD. Unmatched junction bases numbered 8, after V lost 4 bases and J lost 4 bases. CDR3 DNA sequence: TGTGCCACCAGTGAGCCGGGACAGGGTTACCCAGATACGCAGTATTTT. Translation: CATSEPGQGYPDTQYF.

The sample holds a few counts of this clonotype. V is TRBV27 and J is TRBJ2-3, with TRBD2 identical over 7 bases. This CDR3 is built from 17 residues. Germline CDR1 MNHEY, CDR2 SMNVEV (reference sequence). V trimming: 7 bases; J trimming: 0 bases; junction bases outside the gene matches: 13. Here the CDR3 DNA reads TGTGCCAGCACCTCGAGCGGGATCCGGTCTAGCACAGATACGCAGTATTTT. It is translated as CASTSSGIRSSTDTQYF.

The gene calls are TRBV7-2 and TRBJ2-3, with D unclear. CDR3 length equals 19 residues. The germline V gene has CDR1 SGHTA and CDR2 FQGNSA. Trimming stripped 3 bases from V and 0 bases from J, with 22 bases between. The CDR3 DNA follows: TGTGCCAGCAGCTTCGCATTTCCCTGGTCCGCAACTAGCACAGATACGCAGTATTTT. The encoded protein is CASSFAFPWSATSTDTQYF.

V gene TRBV18 combines with J gene TRBJ2-7, with D possibly TRBD1 on 5 matching bases. This CDR3 region has 13 residues. Trimming pared 1 base from V and 5 bases from J, leaving 9 bases between. Germline values: CDR1 KGHSH, CDR2 LQKENI. The DNA for the CDR3 is TGTGCCAGCTCACCACTGCAGGGCAACGAGCAGTACTTC. Its protein product is CASSPLQGNEQYF.

The rearrangement links TRBV12-3 or TRBV12-4 to TRBJ1-6; 7 bases are a match to TRBD1. The CDR3 runs to 16 residues. The trim removed 4 bases at V and 4 bases at J, leaving 7 bases unmatched. The CDR3 loop reads CASSSQGEVYNSPLHF. In nucleotides, the CDR3 is TGTGCCAGCAGTTCTCAGGGGGAGGTTTATAATTCACCCCTCCACTTT.

The chain has TRBV7-9 and TRBJ1-1; TRBD1 matches 10 bases. Germline trimming cut 6 bases from V and 4 bases from J; bases unmatched to any gene: 5. The CDR3 has 14 amino acids. Germline assignment: CDR1 SEHNR and CDR2 FQNEAQ (reference sequence). For the CDR3, the DNA is TGTGCCAGCAGGCGACAGGGGGCAGGCACTGAAGCTTTCTTT. It specifies CASRRQGAGTEAFF.

V is TRBV3-1 and J is TRBJ2-3; 9 nucleotides match TRBD2. The V gene's germline CDR1 is LGHDT and CDR2 YNNKEL (reference sequence). CDR3 length: 18 amino acids. The junction had 15 bases not matched to a gene; V was cut back by 6 bases and J by 2 bases. This CDR3 reads CASRPGRRGLANTDTQYF. CDR3 in DNA: TGTGCCAGCAGACCAGGAAGGAGGGGACTAGCAAACACAGATACGCAGTATTTT.